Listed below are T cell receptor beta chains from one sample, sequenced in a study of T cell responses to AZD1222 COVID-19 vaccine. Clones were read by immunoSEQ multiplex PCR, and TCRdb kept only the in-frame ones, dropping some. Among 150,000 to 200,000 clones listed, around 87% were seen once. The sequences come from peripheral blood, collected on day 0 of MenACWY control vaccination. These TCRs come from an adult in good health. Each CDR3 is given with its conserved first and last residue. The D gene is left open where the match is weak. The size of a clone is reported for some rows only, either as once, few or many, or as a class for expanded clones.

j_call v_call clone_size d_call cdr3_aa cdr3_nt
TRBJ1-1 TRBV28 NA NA CASSYTSKAFF TGTGCCAGCAGCTACACCTCTAAAGCTTTCTTT
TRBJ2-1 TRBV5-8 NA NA CASSLGPNYNEQFF TGTGCCAGCAGCTTAGGGCCGAACTACAATGAGCAGTTCTTC
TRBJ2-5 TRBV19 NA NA CASSIAGETQYF TGTGCCAGTAGTATAGCGGGGGAGACCCAGTACTTC
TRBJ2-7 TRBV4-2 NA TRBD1 CASSQDVGQGVYEQYF TGTGCCAGCAGCCAAGACGTCGGACAGGGAGTCTACGAGCAGTACTTC
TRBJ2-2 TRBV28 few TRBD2 CASRGLAGELFF TGTGCCAGCAGGGGACTAGCCGGGGAGCTGTTTTTT
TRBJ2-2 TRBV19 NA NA CATRQETNTGELFF TGTGCCACCCGACAGGAAACGAACACCGGGGAGCTGTTTTTT
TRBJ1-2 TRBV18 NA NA CASSLKLTTLNYGYTF TGTGCCAGCTCACTAAAATTGACAACCCTTAACTATGGCTACACCTTC
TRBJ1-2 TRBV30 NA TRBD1 CAFGTAYGYTF TGTGCCTTTGGGACAGCTTATGGCTACACCTTC
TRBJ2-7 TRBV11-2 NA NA CASRDAYRDIAYEQYF TGTGCCAGCAGAGATGCCTACAGGGACATAGCCTACGAGCAGTACTTC
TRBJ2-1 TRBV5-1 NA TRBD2 CASSTGLAAYNEQFF TGCGCCAGCAGCACGGGACTAGCGGCTTACAATGAGCAGTTCTTC
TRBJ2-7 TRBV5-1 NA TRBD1 CASMVGTGPAYEQYF TGCGCCAGCATGGTAGGGACAGGCCCGGCGTACGAGCAGTACTTC
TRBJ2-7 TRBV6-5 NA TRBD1 CASRPQQGIYEQYF TGTGCCAGCAGACCCCAACAGGGGATCTACGAGCAGTACTTC